This passage covers 30 T cell receptor beta chains from one sample sequenced in a study of response to subunit inactivated influenza vaccine. One entry per CDR3 protein results from TCRdb running MiXCR on the RT-PCR reads. This sample carries a few hundred thousand distinct CDR3 sequences, more than 7% of them seen once, and the ten largest clones take less than 15%. This specimen was PBMCs from blood, taken about 24 months after vaccination. Receptor source: a man in his fifties or sixties who received an inactivated influenza vaccine.

This clonotype was observed a few times. The chain has TRBV2 and TRBJ2-2, with D unclear. Germline CDR1 is SNHLY and CDR2 is FYNNEI. V was clipped by 4 bases and J by 1 base, with 7 bases between them. The CDR3 has 14 amino acids. DNA of the CDR3: TGTGCCAGCAGTGTCCTACAGAACACCGGGGAGCTGTTTTTT. Translated, it gives CASSVLQNTGELFF.

The chain links TRBV10-3 to TRBJ1-4, with TRBD1 identical over 11 bases. The V segment lost 10 bases and the J segment 6 bases; nucleotides outside the gene matches: 4. This CDR3 is 13 amino acids long. Germline values: CDR1 ENHRY, CDR2 SYGVKD. The CDR3 nucleotides read TGTGCCAGCGGACAGGGGGCTGATGAAAAACTGTTTTTT. Amino acid sequence: CASGQGADEKLFF.

The chain couples TRBV7-2 to TRBJ2-5, with no clear D. CDR3 length: 16 amino acids. Germline V gives CDR1 SGHTA, CDR2 FQGNSA. V shed 2 bases and J shed 2 bases, with 15 bases lying between them. The CDR3 nucleotides read TGTGCCAGCAGCTTAATTGGATACTGTAGACAAGAGACCCAGTACTTC. It codes for CASSLIGYCRQETQYF.

The table lists this clonotype with a few counts. The chain has TRBV4-3 and TRBJ1-1; D is uncertain. The CDR3 is made up of 15 amino acids. Germline V gene lookup returns CDR1 LGHNA and CDR2 YSLEER. The V gene lost 4 bases and the J gene lost 1 base, with 13 bases spanning the gap. The CDR3 reads CASSPRARANTEAFF. The DNA for the CDR3 is TGCGCCAGCAGCCCGAGAGCCCGGGCGAACACTGAAGCTTTCTTT.

Many counts were recorded for this clonotype. This sequence joins TRBV2 and TRBJ2-2, with D perhaps TRBD2 (5 bases). CDR3 length equals 13 residues. CDR1 SNHLY and CDR2 FYNNEI come from the germline V gene. V was trimmed by 7 bases and J by 1 base, leaving 7 bases between them. The CDR3 DNA reads as TGTGCCAGCAAGGACTGGAACACCGGGGAGCTGTTTTTT. Its protein is CASKDWNTGELFF.

The table lists this clonotype with a few counts. The chain joins TRBV28 to TRBJ2-4; the match to TRBD1 covers 9 bases. The J segment lost 6 bases and the V segment lost 3 bases, leaving 6 bases of the junction unmatched. This CDR3 has 15 residues. CDR1 MDHEN and CDR2 SYDVKM come from the germline V gene. The CDR3 sequence: CASSFLGDRVNIQYF. CDR3 sequence (DNA): TGTGCCAGCAGTTTTTTGGGGGACAGGGTAAACATTCAGTACTTC.

This clonotype occurred a few times. This chain uses TRBV5-6 with TRBJ2-7, with no clear D. The CDR3 sequence is 13 residues long. The germline CDR1 and CDR2 sequences are SGHDT and YYEEEE. V was trimmed by 4 bases and J by 4 bases, leaving 12 bases between them. The CDR3 DNA is TGTGCCAGCAGCGCAAGGGCCAAATACGAGCAGTACTTC. This encodes CASSARAKYEQYF.

The sample holds many counts of this clonotype. The gene calls are TRBV12-3 or TRBV12-4 and TRBJ2-3; perhaps TRBD1 as D (6 bases). V lost 7 bases and J 4 bases, leaving 6 bases between the germline ends. This CDR3 spans 11 amino acids. The CDR3 DNA reads TGTGCCAGCAAGGGGGCAGATACGCAGTATTTT. This gives the protein CASKGADTQYF.

This clonotype showed up just a few times. The V gene is TRBV7-9, the J gene TRBJ2-5; D remains unclear. This CDR3 has 13 amino acids. The germline V gene has CDR1 SEHNR and CDR2 FQNEAQ (reference sequence). Trimming removed 5 bases at V and 5 bases at J, with 12 bases between. The CDR3 DNA reads TGTGCCAGCAGCCGAATGTCCGGGGAGACCCAGTACTTC. This gives the protein CASSRMSGETQYF.

V usage is TRBV6-1 and J usage is TRBJ2-7; 9 bases align to TRBD1. Germline V gene sequence: CDR1 MNHNS, CDR2 SASEGT. This CDR3 contains 15 residues. J gave up 2 bases and V 6 bases, and 8 bases lay outside the gene matches. CDR3 coding DNA: TGTGCCAGCAGAGCTACGGGACAGGGTGCCTACGAGCAGTACTTC. It is translated as CASRATGQGAYEQYF.

This clonotype was counted a few times. J is TRBJ2-7 and V is TRBV9; TRBD2 agrees at 9 bases. CDR1 is SGDLS, CDR2 YYNGEE, per germline. The junction had 7 bases not matched to a gene; V was cut back by 4 bases and J by 2 bases. This CDR3 has 15 residues. The CDR3 is CASSLSGSSPYEQYF. The CDR3 DNA is TGTGCCAGCAGCCTTAGCGGGAGTTCCCCCTACGAGCAGTACTTC. Looking up the rest from reference TRBV9 and TRBJ2-7 gives the full variable domain: DSGVTQTPKHLITATGQRVTLRCSPRSGDLSVYWYQQSLDQGLQFLIQYYNGEERAKGNILERFSAQQFPDLHSELNLSSLELGDSALYFCASSLSGSSPYEQYFGPGTRLTVT.

This clonotype was seen only a few times. The rearrangement uses TRBV7-6 and TRBJ2-1, with TRBD2 matching 7 bases. Germline CDR1 SGHVS, CDR2 FNYEAQ. V lost 0 bases and J lost 0; bases outside the gene matches: 11. This CDR3 has 19 residues. The CDR3 DNA reads as TGTGCCAGCAGCTTAGCCCCAGCGGGGCCTTCCGTCTCCTACAATGAGCAGTTCTTC. Protein sequence: CASSLAPAGPSVSYNEQFF. The full variable domain, in which reference TRBV7-6 and TRBJ2-1 provide the parts outside the CDR3, is GAGVSQSPRYKVTKRGQDVALRCDPISGHVSLYWYRQALGQGPEFLTYFNYEAQQDKSGLPNDRFSAERPEGSISTLTIQRTEQRDSAMYRCASSLAPAGPSVSYNEQFFGPGTRLTVL.

The V call is TRBV20-1, the J call TRBJ2-5, with TRBD1 matching over 7 bases. V lost 2 bases, J lost 4 bases, and 7 bases stayed unmatched. The length of the CDR3 is 14 residues. Germline V gene lookup returns CDR1 DFQATT and CDR2 SNEGSKA (reference sequence). The CDR3 DNA follows: TGCAGTGCTAGAACGGCCCCAGGGGGAGAGACCCAGTACTTC. Translation gives CSARTAPGGETQYF.

This clonotype has ten or more counts. The chain is built from TRBV7-9 and TRBJ2-5, with a weak D call TRBD2 (5 bases). Germline loops: CDR1 SEHNR, CDR2 FQNEAQ (reference sequence). The CDR3 is 13 amino acids. The V and J ends lost 3 bases and 0 bases respectively, with 5 bases between them. In nucleotides, the CDR3 is TGTGCCAGCAGCTTGGACTACCAAGAGACCCAGTACTTC. Translation gives CASSLDYQETQYF.

The CDR3 protein is CASNVTLATNEKLFF. The DNA of the CDR3 is TGTGCCAGCAATGTGACACTTGCAACTAATGAAAAACTGTTTTTT. The chain employs TRBV28 and TRBJ1-4; D gene unclear. V was trimmed by 7 bases and J by 0 bases, leaving 12 bases between them. From germline, CDR1 is MDHEN and CDR2 SYDVKM. This CDR3 is 15 amino acids long.

V usage is TRBV5-6 and J usage is TRBJ2-3; no clear D gene. In germline, CDR1 is SGHDT, CDR2 YYEEEE. V lost 0 bases and J 2 bases, leaving 13 bases between the germline ends. The CDR3 loop spans 16 amino acids. The CDR3 DNA sequence: TGTGCCAGCAGCTTGGGTGTCGCTCCGTTCACAGATACGCAGTATTTT. Protein: CASSLGVAPFTDTQYF.

The chain has TRBV10-3 and TRBJ1-6; no reliable D call. Between the trimmed V and J ends, which lost 2 bases and 0 bases, there was a span of 11 bases. From germline, CDR1 is ENHRY and CDR2 SYGVKD. This CDR3 contains 17 residues. The CDR3 bases are TGTGCCATCAGTGAGGCTAGTGGGAGCTCCTATAATTCACCCCTCCACTTT. Residues: CAISEASGSSYNSPLHF.

This clonotype was seen ten or more times. The chain recombines TRBV29-1 with TRBJ2-1; D is undetermined. The V end lost 6 bases, the J end lost 6 bases, and 9 bases lay between the germline ends. Germline CDR1 reads SQVTM; CDR2 reads ANQGSEA. The CDR3 sequence is 11 residues long. CDR3: CSVPWGNEQFF. CDR3 bases: TGCAGCGTCCCGTGGGGCAATGAGCAGTTCTTC.

The chain uses TRBV11-1 and TRBJ2-1; 15 bases align to TRBD2. The CDR3 extends over 18 amino acids. Germline CDR1 is SGHAT and CDR2 is FQDESV (reference sequence). J lost 1 base, V lost 5 bases, and 6 bases had no gene match. The CDR3 region has the DNA TGTGCCAGCAGCATAGGACTAGCGGGAGGGAGATCCTACAATGAGCAGTTCTTC. Protein: CASSIGLAGGRSYNEQFF.

This clonotype has ten or more counts. The rearrangement uses TRBV12-3 or TRBV12-4 and TRBJ2-3, with 7 bases identical to TRBD1. This CDR3 spans 17 amino acids. After removal of 6 bases from V and 0 bases from J, the junction contained 12 bases not matched to a gene. CDR3 in DNA: TGTGCCAGCAGCTCCCGGGACAGAGACCCTAGCACAGATACGCAGTATTTT. It encodes CASSSRDRDPSTDTQYF.

The chain links TRBV7-3 to TRBJ2-3, with 8 bases identical to TRBD2. The CDR3 contains 14 residues. Losses at the gene ends were 1 base for V and 6 bases for J; bases not matched to a gene: 3. Germline CDR1 reads SGHTA; CDR2 reads FQGTGA. The CDR3, as DNA: TGTGCCAGCAGCTTAATGGGACTAGGGGATACGCAGTATTTT. Its protein product is CASSLMGLGDTQYF.

This chain links TRBV20-1 with TRBJ2-7, with D possibly being TRBD1 (5 bases). Germline-derived CDR1 and CDR2 are DFQATT and SNEGSKA (reference sequence). The V end lost 0 bases, the J end lost 0 bases, and 12 bases lay between the germline ends. The CDR3 covers 15 residues. The CDR3 DNA is TGCAGTGCTAGAGATGTCAGGGCCATCTCCTACGAGCAGTACTTC. Residues: CSARDVRAISYEQYF.

This clonotype was counted at least ten times. This chain links TRBV7-2 with TRBJ2-3; D gene uncertain. Per the germline V gene, CDR1 is SGHTA and CDR2 is FQGNSA. Trimming stripped 5 bases from V and 1 base from J, with 7 bases between. This CDR3 is built from 13 residues. The CDR3 DNA follows: TGTGCCAGCAGCATCCCGGGCACAGATACGCAGTATTTT. Translating gives CASSIPGTDTQYF.

The CDR3 DNA sequence: TGTGCCAGCATCATTGGGGGAGCTCCGAGGGATACGCAGTATTTT. Its translation is CASIIGGAPRDTQYF. The V and J genes are TRBV7-9 and TRBJ2-3, with D perhaps matching TRBD1 or TRBD2 (5 bases each). V shed 7 bases and J shed 6 bases, with 20 bases lying between them. The CDR3 is 15 amino acids. CDR1 and CDR2 from the germline V gene are SEHNR and FQNEAQ (reference sequence).

The chain has TRBV15 and TRBJ2-1; 14 nucleotides agree with TRBD2. Trimming took 4 bases from V and 10 from J; bases not matched to a gene: 3. Looked up from germline, CDR1 is LNHNV and CDR2 is YYDKDF (reference sequence). CDR3 length: 14 amino acids. The CDR3 DNA follows: TGTGCCACCAGCAAGGGACTAGCGGGAGTGGAGCAGTTCTTC. It translates to CATSKGLAGVEQFF. The complete variable domain, with remaining parts taken from reference TRBV15 and TRBJ2-1, reads DAMVIQNPRYQVTQFGKPVTLSCSQTLNHNVMYWYQQKSSQAPKLLFHYYDKDFNNEADTPDNFQSRRPNTSFCFLDIRSPGLGDTAMYLCATSKGLAGVEQFFGPGTRLTVL.

The chain has TRBV5-1 and TRBJ2-5; 8 bases match TRBD2. CDR3 length equals 14 residues. The V segment lost 4 bases and the J segment 4 bases; nucleotides outside the gene matches: 6. The germline V gene encodes CDR1 SGHRS and CDR2 YFSETQ. Written as DNA, the CDR3 is TGCGCCAGCAGCCGCCTCGGGAGGGGAGAGACCCAGTACTTC. The encoded protein is CASSRLGRGETQYF.

There are a few counts of this clonotype. The chain combines TRBV29-1 with TRBJ1-4; D not certain. V lost 7 bases and J 3 bases, leaving 9 bases between the germline ends. The CDR3 is 12 amino acids. Per germline, CDR1 SQVTM and CDR2 ANQGSEA. The CDR3 loop is CSATDPNEKLFF. The DNA of the CDR3 is TGCAGCGCGACGGACCCTAATGAAAAACTGTTTTTT.

V gene TRBV5-5 combines with J gene TRBJ2-1; D could derive from TRBD1 or TRBD2 (6 bases each). Germline CDR1 and CDR2: SGHKS and YYEKEE (reference sequence). CDR3 length: 16 amino acids. Trimming stripped 4 bases from V and 2 bases from J, with 16 bases between. In DNA form, the CDR3 reads TGTGCCAGCAGCCCTGAGGAGGGGGTGACCTACAATGAGCAGTTCTTC. This translates into CASSPEEGVTYNEQFF.

V gene TRBV6-1 combines with J gene TRBJ1-5; 7 bases line up with TRBD1. Looked up from germline, CDR1 is MNHNS and CDR2 is SASEGT. The trim removed 6 bases at V and 7 bases at J, leaving 9 bases unmatched. This CDR3 is built from 14 residues. The CDR3 DNA follows: TGTGCCAGCAGCACCGGGACAGCCGTCCAGCCCCAGCATTTT. This sequence encodes CASSTGTAVQPQHF.

In its sample, this clonotype was seen a few times. Written as DNA, the CDR3 is TGTGCCAGCAGTTTAATCGGCGAAGAGACCCAGTACTTC. It codes for CASSLIGEETQYF. This sequence joins TRBV12-3 or TRBV12-4 and TRBJ2-5; D is unresolved. Trimming removed 2 bases at V and 3 bases at J, with 7 bases between. The CDR3 runs to 13 residues.